The clone carrying this TCR beta chain was picked up one time. This CDR3 has 12 residues. CDR1 and CDR2 from the germline V gene are SGHNT and YENEEA. J was trimmed by 7 bases and V by 3 bases; bases with no gene match: 0. In terms of age and location, participants ranged from roughly 18 to 100 years and lived in about two dozen US areas. In assigning cohorts, the study relied on participant-reported clinical history. The source of the sample is a study of blood T cell repertoires in COVID-19. Study background: Samples came from the United States, Italy and Spain, spanning acute and convalescent COVID-19.

In the authors' methods: The authors estimated nucleated cell counts from reference gene primer amplification. Only in-frame clones appear in the TCRdb table, and some are missing; sequencing was by immunoSEQ multiplex PCR. That table supplies the V and J calls and clone size; D and trimming were determined from the DNA. The sample contains fewer than 500,000 clones, 80% to 90% of which appear only once. The source is a man between 25 and 39 years old who had recovered from COVID-19. The sample consisted of PBMCs or T cells enriched from blood (not recorded which). The V and J genes are TRBV11-3 and TRBJ2-1; 7 bases map to TRBD1. The CDR3 bases are TGTGCCAGCAGCTTGACAGGGAATGAGCAGTTCTTC. This translates into CASSLTGNEQFF.